Included here is one TCR beta chain sequence, with context. Germline V lookup: CDR1 SGHTA, CDR2 FQGNSA. This CDR3 is built from 11 residues. V lost 4 bases to trimming and J lost 7 bases, with 5 bases between them. The library came from three nested PCR rounds adapted from ARM-PCR protocols. TCRdb re-analysed the multiplex PCR reads in MiXCR, keeping a single row per CDR3 protein. This table has around 100,000 distinct CDR3 sequences, 65% appearing once. The sample is drawn from a study of tumor and adjacent non-tumor tissue in lung cancer. This sample's RNA came from whole unsorted tissue. More than 3 cm separated this lung sample from the edge of the tumor.

This chain joins TRBV7-2 and TRBJ2-1; no reliable D call. The TCR comes from a young man with non-small cell lung cancer. The sequenced sample was distant non-tumor lung tissue. The CDR3 nucleotides read TGTGCCAGCAGCTCCAGGAATGAGCAGTTCTTC. Its protein product is CASSSRNEQFF.